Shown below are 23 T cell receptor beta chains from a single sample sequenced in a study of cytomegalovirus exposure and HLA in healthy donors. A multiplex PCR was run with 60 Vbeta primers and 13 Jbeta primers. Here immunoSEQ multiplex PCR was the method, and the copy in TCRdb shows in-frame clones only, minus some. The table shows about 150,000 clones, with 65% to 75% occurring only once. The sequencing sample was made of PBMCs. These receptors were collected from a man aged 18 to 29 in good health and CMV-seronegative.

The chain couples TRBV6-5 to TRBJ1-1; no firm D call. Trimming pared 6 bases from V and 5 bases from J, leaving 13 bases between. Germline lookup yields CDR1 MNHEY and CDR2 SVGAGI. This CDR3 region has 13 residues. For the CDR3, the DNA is TGTGCCAGCAGGGTTGTCGGGGAAACTGAAGCTTTCTTT. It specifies CASRVVGETEAFF.

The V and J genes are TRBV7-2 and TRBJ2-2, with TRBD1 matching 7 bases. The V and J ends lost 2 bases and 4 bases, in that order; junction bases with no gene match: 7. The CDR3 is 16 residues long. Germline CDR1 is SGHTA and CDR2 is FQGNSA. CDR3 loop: CASSLNSGGLTGELFF. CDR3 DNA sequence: TGTGCCAGCAGCTTAAATTCAGGGGGTCTCACCGGGGAGCTGTTTTTT.

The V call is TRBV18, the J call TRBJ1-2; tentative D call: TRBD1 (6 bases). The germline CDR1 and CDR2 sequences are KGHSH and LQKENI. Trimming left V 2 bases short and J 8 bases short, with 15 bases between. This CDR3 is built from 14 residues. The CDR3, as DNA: TGTGCCAGCTCACCAAGTTCAGGGGCCGAGGGCTACACCTTC. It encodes CASSPSSGAEGYTF.

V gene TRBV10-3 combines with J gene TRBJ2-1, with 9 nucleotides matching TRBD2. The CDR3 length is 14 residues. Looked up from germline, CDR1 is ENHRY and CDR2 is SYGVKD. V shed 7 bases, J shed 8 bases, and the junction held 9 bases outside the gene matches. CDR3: CAIKGRRGGDEQFF. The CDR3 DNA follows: TGTGCCATCAAAGGCCGGCGGGGGGGGGATGAGCAGTTCTTC.

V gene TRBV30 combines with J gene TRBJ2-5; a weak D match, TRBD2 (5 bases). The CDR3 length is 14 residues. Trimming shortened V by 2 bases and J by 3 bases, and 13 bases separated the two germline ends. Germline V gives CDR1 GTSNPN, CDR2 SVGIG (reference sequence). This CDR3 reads CAWSIRTGKETQYF. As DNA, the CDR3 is TGTGCCTGGAGTATTCGGACGGGAAAAGAGACCCAGTACTTC.

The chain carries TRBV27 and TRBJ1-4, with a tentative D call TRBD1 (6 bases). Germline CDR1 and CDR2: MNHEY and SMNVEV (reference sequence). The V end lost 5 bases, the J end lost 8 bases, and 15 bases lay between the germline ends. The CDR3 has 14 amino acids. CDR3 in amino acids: CASSGNRDGEKLFF. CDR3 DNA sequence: TGTGCCAGCAGTGGCAACAGGGACGGGGAAAAACTGTTTTTT.

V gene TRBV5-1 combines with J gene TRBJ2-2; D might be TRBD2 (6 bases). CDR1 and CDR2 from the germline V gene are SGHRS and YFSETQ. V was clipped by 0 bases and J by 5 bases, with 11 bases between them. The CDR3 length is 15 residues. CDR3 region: CASSLAGVRTGELFF. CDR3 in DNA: TGCGCCAGCAGCTTGGCGGGGGTGCGAACCGGGGAGCTGTTTTTT.

The CDR3 reads CASGPDGDNQPQHF. As DNA, the CDR3 is TGTGCTAGTGGACCTGACGGGGACAATCAGCCCCAGCATTTT. The chain couples TRBV12-5 to TRBJ1-5, with unresolved D. V was shortened by 6 bases and J by 3 bases, with 12 bases between the two germline ends. The CDR3 spans 14 residues. Germline V lookup: CDR1 LGHNT, CDR2 FRNRAP.

As DNA, the CDR3 is TGTGCCAGCAGCCCGGGACAGGGAGGCTATGGCTACACCTTC. It codes for CASSPGQGGYGYTF. This chain joins TRBV6-5 and TRBJ1-2, with TRBD1 identical over 9 bases. CDR1 and CDR2 (germline): MNHEY, SVGAGI. This CDR3 spans 14 amino acids. J lost 4 bases, V lost 6 bases, and 6 bases had no gene match.

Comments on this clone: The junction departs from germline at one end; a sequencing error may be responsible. Here the CDR3 reads CASSLGVADTQYF. CDR3 in DNA: TGTGCCAGCAGTTTAGGAGTGGCAGATACGCAGTATTTT. V and J are TRBV11-2 and TRBJ2-3; D is uncertain. Germline V gives CDR1 SGHAT, CDR2 FQNNGV. The CDR3 has 13 amino acids.

The CDR3 protein is CASSHSHSTGGNKIYNQPQHF. CDR3 nucleotide sequence: TGCGCCAGCAGTCACTCCCACTCGACAGGGGGTAACAAGATTTACAATCAGCCCCAGCATTTT. The rearrangement links TRBV23-1 to TRBJ1-5; 9 positions match TRBD1. TRBV23-1 is identified as an open reading frame with a role that is uncertain. This CDR3 is built from 21 residues. V was clipped by 3 bases and J by 3 bases; unmatched bases: 21.

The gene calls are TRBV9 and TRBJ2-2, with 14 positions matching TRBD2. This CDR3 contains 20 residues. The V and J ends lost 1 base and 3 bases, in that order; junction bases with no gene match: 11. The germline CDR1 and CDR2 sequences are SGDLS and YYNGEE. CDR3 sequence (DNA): TGTGCCAGCAGCGTACTCGGACTAGCGGGGGGAGAGGGGTACACCGGGGAGCTGTTTTTT. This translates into CASSVLGLAGGEGYTGELFF.

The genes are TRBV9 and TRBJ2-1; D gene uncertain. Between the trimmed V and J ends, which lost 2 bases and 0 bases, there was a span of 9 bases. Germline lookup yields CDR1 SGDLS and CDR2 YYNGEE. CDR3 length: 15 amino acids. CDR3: CASSVGGYSYNEQFF. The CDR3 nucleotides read TGTGCCAGCAGCGTCGGCGGATACTCCTACAATGAGCAGTTCTTC.

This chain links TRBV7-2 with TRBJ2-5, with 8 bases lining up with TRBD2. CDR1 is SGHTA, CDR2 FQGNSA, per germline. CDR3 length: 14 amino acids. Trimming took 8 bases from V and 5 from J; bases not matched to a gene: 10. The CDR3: CASQGLEGGETQYF. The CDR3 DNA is TGTGCCAGCCAGGGACTAGAGGGGGGCGAGACCCAGTACTTC.

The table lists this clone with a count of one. The CDR3 is CASSSHDTGSRNSPLHF. CDR3 DNA: TGCGCCAGCAGCTCGCACGATACAGGGTCTCGGAATTCACCCCTCCACTTT. The J gene is TRBJ1-6, the V gene TRBV5-1, with D perhaps TRBD1 (6 bases). Per germline, CDR1 SGHRS and CDR2 YFSETQ. This CDR3 has 17 amino acids. Trimming shortened V by 3 bases and J by 7 bases, and 20 bases separated the two germline ends.

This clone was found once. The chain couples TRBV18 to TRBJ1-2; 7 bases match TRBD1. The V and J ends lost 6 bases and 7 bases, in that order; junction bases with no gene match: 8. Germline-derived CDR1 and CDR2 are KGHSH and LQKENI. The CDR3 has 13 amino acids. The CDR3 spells CASSTGTEPGYTF. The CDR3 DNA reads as TGTGCCAGCTCGACCGGGACAGAACCTGGCTACACCTTC.

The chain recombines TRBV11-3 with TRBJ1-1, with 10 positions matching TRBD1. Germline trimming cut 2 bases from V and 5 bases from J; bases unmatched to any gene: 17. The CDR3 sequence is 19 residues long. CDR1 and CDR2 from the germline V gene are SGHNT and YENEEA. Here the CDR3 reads CASSLLTVGTGELWTEAFF. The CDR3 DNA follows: TGTGCCAGCAGCTTATTAACTGTGGGGACAGGGGAGTTGTGGACTGAAGCTTTCTTT.

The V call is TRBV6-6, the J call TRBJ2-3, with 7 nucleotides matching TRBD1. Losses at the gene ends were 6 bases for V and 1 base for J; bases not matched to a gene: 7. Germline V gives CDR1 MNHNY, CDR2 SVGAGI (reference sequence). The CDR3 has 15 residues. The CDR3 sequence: CASSVRDRGTDTQYF. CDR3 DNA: TGTGCCAGCAGCGTCCGAGACAGGGGCACAGATACGCAGTATTTT.

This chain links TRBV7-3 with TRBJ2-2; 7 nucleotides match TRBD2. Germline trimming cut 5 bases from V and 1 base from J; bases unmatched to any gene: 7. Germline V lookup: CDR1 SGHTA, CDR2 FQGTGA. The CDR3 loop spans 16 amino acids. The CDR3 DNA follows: TGTGCCAGCAGCCCCGGAGTAGCGGGGAACACCGGGGAGCTGTTTTTT. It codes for CASSPGVAGNTGELFF.

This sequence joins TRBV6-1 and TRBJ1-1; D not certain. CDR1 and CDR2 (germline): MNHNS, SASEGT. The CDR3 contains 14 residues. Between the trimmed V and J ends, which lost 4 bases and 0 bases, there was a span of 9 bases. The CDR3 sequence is CASSVGRLNTEAFF. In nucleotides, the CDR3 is TGTGCCAGCAGTGTGGGCCGCTTGAACACTGAAGCTTTCTTT.

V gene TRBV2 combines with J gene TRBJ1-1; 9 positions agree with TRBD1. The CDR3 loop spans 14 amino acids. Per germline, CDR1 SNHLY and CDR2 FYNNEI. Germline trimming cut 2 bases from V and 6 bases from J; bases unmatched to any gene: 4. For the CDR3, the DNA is TGTGCCAGCAGTGAACTGGACAGGGGAGCTGAAGCTTTCTTT. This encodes CASSELDRGAEAFF. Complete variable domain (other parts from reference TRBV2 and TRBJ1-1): EPEVTQTPSHQVTQMGQEVILRCVPISNHLYFYWYRQILGQKVEFLVSFYNNEISEKSEIFDDQFSVERPDGSNFTLKIRSTKLEDSAMYFCASSELDRGAEAFFGQGTRLTVV.

The CDR3 here is CASSVDGGDTDTQYF. Written as DNA, the CDR3 is TGTGCCAGCAGCGTAGACGGCGGCGACACAGATACGCAGTATTTT. This chain links TRBV9 with TRBJ2-3; D is uncertain. Germline V gene data show CDR1 as SGDLS and CDR2 as YYNGEE. This CDR3 is 15 amino acids long. V was shortened by 0 bases and J by 2 bases, with 10 bases between the two germline ends.

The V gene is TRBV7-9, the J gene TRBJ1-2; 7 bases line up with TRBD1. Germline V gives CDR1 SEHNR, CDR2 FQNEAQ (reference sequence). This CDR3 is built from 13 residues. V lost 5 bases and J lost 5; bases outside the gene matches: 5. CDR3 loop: CASSREGAYGYTF. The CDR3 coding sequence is TGTGCCAGCAGCCGGGAGGGGGCGTATGGCTACACCTTC.